The 32 T cell receptor beta chains below were found in one sample sequenced in a study of blood T cell repertoires in COVID-19. Profiled with immunoSEQ multiplex PCR; TCRdb holds only in-frame clones, not every one. Counted here are about 320,000 clones, approximately 82% occurring once; the ten biggest clones make up 1% to 1.5%. Sequenced sample: peripheral blood. These receptor sequences come from a woman aged 45-65 years with acute or convalescent COVID-19.

The chain carries TRBV6-5 and TRBJ1-2, with D maybe TRBD1 (6 bases). The CDR3 extends over 15 amino acids. The V gene's germline CDR1 is MNHEY and CDR2 SVGAGI. Between the trimmed V and J ends, which lost 7 bases and 4 bases, there was a span of 19 bases. CDR3 amino acids: CASKTGSAAGYGYTF. Written as DNA, the CDR3 is TGTGCCAGCAAAACAGGGTCCGCGGCTGGCTATGGCTACACCTTC.

The chain combines TRBV7-9 with TRBJ1-1, with D unresolved. This CDR3 spans 10 amino acids. Per the germline V gene, CDR1 is SEHNR and CDR2 is FQNEAQ (reference sequence). Trimming took 8 bases from V and 7 from J, leaving 8 bases between them. The DNA of the CDR3 is TGTGCCAGCTCCCCCGGTGAAGCTTTCTTT. Its protein product is CASSPGEAFF.

V gene TRBV19 combines with J gene TRBJ1-2; TRBD1 matches 7 bases. This CDR3 comprises 14 residues. The V segment lost 5 bases and the J segment 6 bases; nucleotides outside the gene matches: 9. Germline CDR1 and CDR2: LNHDA and SQIVND (reference sequence). CDR3 amino acids: CASSGGTDLDGYTF. The CDR3 nucleotides read TGTGCCAGTAGTGGAGGGACAGACCTTGATGGCTACACCTTC.

The chain links TRBV2 to TRBJ2-7, with 9 positions matching TRBD1. The ends lost 1 base at V and 5 bases at J; junction bases unmatched: 6. The germline gives CDR1 SNHLY, CDR2 FYNNEI. This CDR3 has 15 amino acids. This CDR3 is CASSEGAQGAHEQYV. The CDR3 bases are TGTGCCAGCAGTGAAGGGGCACAGGGGGCCCACGAGCAGTACGTC.

The table lists this clone with a count of one. Other DNA sequences within the sample encode an identical CDR3. V gene TRBV15 combines with J gene TRBJ1-2, with 7 bases lining up with TRBD1. The germline gives CDR1 LNHNV, CDR2 YYDKDF (reference sequence). J lost 2 bases, V lost 0 bases, and 0 bases had no gene match. This CDR3 region has 14 residues. DNA of the CDR3: TGTGCCACCAGCAGAGAAGGGGGCAACTATGGCTACACCTTC. This translates into CATSREGGNYGYTF.

J is TRBJ2-2 and V is TRBV2; no definite D call. The CDR3 consists of 13 residues. Trimming removed 2 bases at V and 7 bases at J, with 8 bases between. Germline CDR1 is SNHLY and CDR2 is FYNNEI. The CDR3 region is CASSENSLGELFF. Here the CDR3 DNA reads TGTGCCAGCAGTGAAAACTCACTCGGGGAGCTGTTTTTT.

This clone has just a few counts. This chain connects TRBV19 to TRBJ2-7; 12 positions agree with TRBD2. This CDR3 comprises 16 residues. The ends lost 2 bases at V and 2 bases at J; junction bases unmatched: 4. Germline V gene lookup returns CDR1 LNHDA and CDR2 SQIVND (reference sequence). CDR3: CASSISASGRAYEQYF. DNA for the CDR3: TGTGCCAGTAGTATATCGGCTAGCGGGAGGGCCTACGAGCAGTACTTC.

The gene calls are TRBV5-8 and TRBJ2-3; a weak D match, TRBD1 (6 bases). The V end was cut by 3 bases, the J end by 1 base, with 9 bases between. This CDR3 is 14 amino acids long. From germline, CDR1 is SGHTS and CDR2 YDEGEE. The CDR3 protein is CASSSRGGTDTQYF. The CDR3 region has the DNA TGTGCCAGCAGCTCCAGGGGCGGCACAGATACGCAGTATTTT.

The chain employs TRBV5-1 and TRBJ2-5; weak D call: TRBD1 (6 bases). The CDR3 spans 14 residues. Trimming removed 2 bases at V and 4 bases at J, with 12 bases between. Per germline, CDR1 SGHRS and CDR2 YFSETQ. In nucleotides, the CDR3 is TGCGCCAGCAGCTTCGACAGGCCTGGAGAGACCCAGTACTTC. Its protein is CASSFDRPGETQYF.

The rearrangement links TRBV7-2 to TRBJ2-1; no reliable D call. Germline-derived CDR1 and CDR2 are SGHTA and FQGNSA. CDR3 length: 13 residues. The ends were cut back, 1 base at V and 5 bases at J, with 6 bases in the middle. The DNA of the CDR3 is TGTGCCAGCAGCTTAGGTGCGCACAATGAGCAGTTCTTC. This sequence encodes CASSLGAHNEQFF.

The chain uses TRBV5-6 and TRBJ2-5; 9 nucleotides agree with TRBD1. Germline values: CDR1 SGHDT, CDR2 YYEEEE. The V segment lost 2 bases and the J segment 4 bases; nucleotides outside the gene matches: 6. There are 15 residues in the CDR3. The CDR3 is CASSFEGQGLETQYF. In DNA, the CDR3 is TGTGCCAGCAGCTTTGAAGGACAGGGGCTAGAGACCCAGTACTTC.

This sequence joins TRBV19 and TRBJ1-3; no clear D. Germline V gene data show CDR1 as LNHDA and CDR2 as SQIVND (reference sequence). There are 17 residues in the CDR3. V dropped 5 bases and J dropped 0 bases, with 17 bases sitting between them. This chain's CDR3 is CASSLPGWRNSGNTIYF. Written as DNA, the CDR3 is TGTGCCAGTAGTCTCCCCGGGTGGCGGAACTCTGGAAACACCATATATTTT. The complete variable domain, with remaining parts taken from reference TRBV19 and TRBJ1-3, reads DGGITQSPKYLFRKEGQNVTLSCEQNLNHDAMYWYRQDPGQGLRLIYYSQIVNDFQKGDIAEGYSVSREKKESFPLTVTSAQKNPTAFYLCASSLPGWRNSGNTIYFGEGSWLTVV.

The chain is built from TRBV12-5 and TRBJ2-1; 8 nucleotides align to TRBD2. The length of the CDR3 is 16 residues. V lost 5 bases to trimming and J lost 3 bases; unmatched junction nucleotides: 9. Per germline, CDR1 LGHNT and CDR2 FRNRAP. The CDR3 loop is CASGTIAGRFYNEQFF. Here the CDR3 DNA reads TGTGCTAGTGGTACAATAGCGGGAAGGTTCTACAATGAGCAGTTCTTC.

In DNA form, the CDR3 reads TGTGCCACCAGCAGAGCGACCGACTTCTACAATGAGCAGTTCTTC. It specifies CATSRATDFYNEQFF. The rearrangement links TRBV15 to TRBJ2-1; no reliable D call. This CDR3 spans 15 amino acids. Germline CDR1 reads LNHNV; CDR2 reads YYDKDF (reference sequence). With 1 base removed from V and 3 bases from J, the gap between germline ends came to 10 bases.

The chain carries TRBV3-1 (or the pseudogene TRBV3-2) and TRBJ2-1; 8 nucleotides line up with TRBD1. V was clipped by 11 bases and J by 5 bases; unmatched bases: 5. From germline, CDR1 is LGHDT and CDR2 YNNKEL (reference sequence). This CDR3 has 12 amino acids. The CDR3 DNA is TGTGCCTCCGGACAGGGAAACAATGAGCAGTTCTTC. It yields the protein CASGQGNNEQFF.

This clone was recorded only once. This chain links TRBV5-1 with TRBJ1-2; a possible D gene is TRBD1 (5 bases). V was cut by 2 bases and J by 6 bases, with 14 bases left in between. Germline CDR1 and CDR2: SGHRS and YFSETQ. The CDR3 is 14 residues long. The CDR3 loop reads CASSFFDSNNGYTF. Here the CDR3 DNA reads TGCGCCAGCAGCTTTTTCGACAGCAACAATGGCTACACCTTC.

In its sample, this clone was seen once. The chain couples TRBV6-4 to TRBJ2-2; tentatively, D is TRBD1 (6 bases). Germline V lookup: CDR1 MRHNA, CDR2 SNTAGT. The CDR3 loop spans 15 amino acids. V gave up 3 bases and J gave up 6 bases, with 14 bases separating them. CDR3 in amino acids: CASSEQGSGSGELFF. The CDR3 DNA sequence: TGTGCCAGCAGTGAACAGGGTTCAGGATCCGGGGAGCTGTTTTTT.

This rearrangement joins TRBV7-2 to TRBJ2-1; 13 bases fit TRBD2. With V trimmed by 6 bases and J by 14 bases, 13 bases remained unmatched. CDR3 length: 15 amino acids. Germline V lookup: CDR1 SGHTA, CDR2 FQGNSA. The CDR3 sequence: CASSLLAGGPGGKFF. For the CDR3, the DNA is TGTGCCAGCAGTTTACTAGCGGGAGGGCCGGGGGGAAAGTTCTTC.

The CDR3, as DNA: TGTGCCAGCAGCCTGTCGGGACTAGCGGGAGTAAAGACCCAGTACTTC. It is translated as CASSLSGLAGVKTQYF. J is TRBJ2-5 and V is TRBV7-8; 14 bases are shared with TRBD2. Trimming removed 5 bases from V and 6 bases from J; junction bases left unmatched: 8. This CDR3 contains 16 residues. Germline CDR1 reads SGHVS; CDR2 reads FQNEAQ.

This clone showed up just once. The chain recombines TRBV20-1 with TRBJ2-7; tentative D call: TRBD1 (6 bases). The V gene lost 6 bases and the J gene lost 4 bases, with 10 bases spanning the gap. The CDR3 has 11 amino acids. Germline V gene data show CDR1 as DFQATT and CDR2 as SNEGSKA (reference sequence). The CDR3, as DNA: TGCAGTGCAACAGGGTCGTACGAGCAGTACTTC. Encoded protein: CSATGSYEQYF.

The chain is built from TRBV7-9 and TRBJ1-1; D unclear. V dropped 5 bases and J dropped 3 bases, with 4 bases sitting between them. This CDR3 spans 11 amino acids. CDR1 SEHNR and CDR2 FQNEAQ come from the germline V gene (reference sequence). CDR3 DNA: TGTGCCAGCAGCCCAGACACTGAAGCTTTCTTT. This sequence encodes CASSPDTEAFF.

The gene calls are TRBV5-6 and TRBJ1-2, with unresolved D. The CDR3 runs 12 residues. Deletions cut 6 bases from V and 0 bases from J, with 6 bases between. The germline gives CDR1 SGHDT, CDR2 YYEEEE. For the CDR3, the DNA is TGTGCCAGCACCCTCTCTAACTATGGCTACACCTTC. It yields the protein CASTLSNYGYTF.

This clone has just a few counts. CDR3 in DNA: TGCGCCAGCAGCTTGGGGACAGGGAATTTCTACGAGCAGTACTTC. Translation gives CASSLGTGNFYEQYF. The rearrangement uses TRBV5-1 and TRBJ2-7; 8 bases are a match to TRBD1. The CDR3 has 15 residues. Trimming cost V 0 bases and J 3 bases; bases outside gene matches: 5. Germline CDR1 is SGHRS and CDR2 is YFSETQ.

The sample holds a few counts of this clone. This sequence joins TRBV9 and TRBJ1-1; D gene ambiguous. Germline CDR1 and CDR2: SGDLS and YYNGEE. The V end was cut by 1 base, the J end by 1 base, with 5 bases between. The length of the CDR3 is 13 residues. The CDR3 region is CASSVYGNTEAFF. The CDR3 nucleotides read TGTGCCAGCAGCGTATACGGGAACACTGAAGCTTTCTTT.

This clone showed up just a few times. The rearrangement uses TRBV5-1 and TRBJ1-2, with 7 bases matching TRBD1. Trimming removed 0 bases from V and 4 bases from J; junction bases left unmatched: 6. Germline V lookup: CDR1 SGHRS, CDR2 YFSETQ. The CDR3 length is 15 residues. CDR3 nucleotides: TGCGCCAGCAGCTTGGAGGGACAGTCATTCTATGGCTACACCTTC. This translates into CASSLEGQSFYGYTF. Using reference TRBV5-1 and TRBJ1-2 for the parts outside the CDR3, the full variable domain is KAGVTQTPRYLIKTRGQQVTLSCSPISGHRSVSWYQQTPGQGLQFLFEYFSETQRNKGNFPGRFSGRQFSNSRSEMNVSTLELGDSALYLCASSLEGQSFYGYTFGSGTRLTVV.

The V gene is TRBV6-2 or TRBV6-3, the J gene TRBJ1-2; 7 bases agree with TRBD1. The CDR3 has 16 amino acids. V trimming: 6 bases; J trimming: 0 bases; junction bases outside the gene matches: 10. Germline loops: CDR1 MNHEY, CDR2 SVGEGT. CDR3 DNA sequence: TGTGCCAGCAGCACCACAGGGGCCGAAGCTAACTATGGCTACACCTTC. Protein sequence: CASSTTGAEANYGYTF.

This sequence joins TRBV6-6 and TRBJ1-4; D is perhaps TRBD1 (6 bases). The V gene's germline CDR1 is MNHNY and CDR2 SVGAGI (reference sequence). Trimming took off 4 bases at V and 3 bases at J, with 12 bases between the two ends. CDR3 length: 15 amino acids. In nucleotides, the CDR3 is TGTGCCAGCAGTTCAGTTGAGGGGGCTAATGAAAAACTGTTTTTT. Its translation is CASSSVEGANEKLFF.

This clone was detected once. The chain carries TRBV6-4 and TRBJ2-5; 8 bases match TRBD2. Per germline, CDR1 MRHNA and CDR2 SNTAGT. V shed 11 bases, J shed 4 bases, and the junction held 3 bases outside the gene matches. The CDR3 is 11 amino acids. CDR3 nucleotides: TGTGCCTCGGGGGGGAGAGAGACCCAGTACTTC. This encodes CASGGRETQYF.

This clone was recorded a few times. This sequence joins TRBV29-1 and TRBJ1-1; D not resolved. CDR3 size: 11 residues. Deletions cut 7 bases from V and 2 bases from J, with 8 bases between. Per the germline V gene, CDR1 is SQVTM and CDR2 is ANQGSEA. The CDR3 DNA sequence: TGCAGCGCGTGGAGAAACACTGAAGCTTTCTTT. This translates into CSAWRNTEAFF.

The chain recombines TRBV4-2 with TRBJ1-6; the D gene is possibly TRBD1 (6 bases). The CDR3 runs to 17 residues. V lost 1 base, J lost 1 base, and 11 bases lay in between. Germline CDR1 LGHNA, CDR2 YNFKEQ. CDR3 sequence: CASSQVPGQSYNSPLHF. CDR3 coding DNA: TGTGCCAGCAGCCAAGTACCCGGACAGTCCTATAATTCACCCCTCCACTTT.

The chain is built from TRBV5-1 and TRBJ2-5; possibly TRBD2 for D (6 bases). The germline V and J ends were trimmed by 4 bases and 5 bases, with 18 bases remaining between them. Germline V lookup: CDR1 SGHRS, CDR2 YFSETQ. There are 15 residues in the CDR3. The CDR3 sequence is CASSVDWASGETQYF. In DNA form, the CDR3 reads TGCGCCAGCAGCGTTGACTGGGCCAGCGGGGAGACCCAGTACTTC.

This chain uses TRBV2 with TRBJ1-4, with D possibly being TRBD1 (5 bases). Germline V gives CDR1 SNHLY, CDR2 FYNNEI. Trimming left V 7 bases short and J 7 bases short, with 10 bases between. The CDR3 is made up of 12 amino acids. CDR3 region: CASTRGPEKLFF. DNA for the CDR3: TGTGCCAGCACGCGGGGCCCTGAAAAACTGTTTTTT.